These 21 T cell receptor beta chains originate from one sample sequenced in a study of neoadjuvant anti-PD-1 for oral cavity cancer. Only in-frame clones appear in the TCRdb table, and some are missing; sequencing was by immunoSEQ multiplex PCR. The table includes roughly 14,000 clones, roughly 70% detected once. Time point given: after neoadjuvant nivolumab, at surgical resection. This material consisted of PBMCs, taken after nivolumab (anti-PD-1) treatment. The receptor set was obtained from a person between 40 and 85 years old with oral cavity squamous cell carcinoma.

The sample holds a few counts of this clone. The chain carries TRBV27 and TRBJ2-4; 7 nucleotides line up with TRBD1. Trimming took 8 bases from V and 1 from J; bases not matched to a gene: 14. The CDR3 contains 17 residues. Germline V CDR1 and CDR2: MNHEY, SMNVEV (reference sequence). CDR3 coding DNA: TGTGCCAGCGGACGAAAAGGGGGCGCCGGGGCCAAAAACATTCAGTACTTC. Protein: CASGRKGGAGAKNIQYF.

The CDR3 sequence is CASSDPLEGIGTGELFF. CDR3 bases: TGTGCCAGCAGTGACCCGTTGGAGGGGATTGGCACCGGGGAGCTGTTTTTT. The chain joins TRBV6-4 to TRBJ2-2, with D maybe TRBD2 (6 bases). The CDR3 spans 17 residues. CDR1 MRHNA and CDR2 SNTAGT come from the germline V gene. V was trimmed by 2 bases and J by 4 bases, leaving 17 bases between them.

The CDR3 sequence is CASSLAANPNTGELFF. The CDR3 DNA reads TGTGCCAGCAGCTTAGCGGCAAATCCGAACACCGGGGAGCTGTTTTTT. The chain joins TRBV11-2 to TRBJ2-2; no clear D. Germline values: CDR1 SGHAT, CDR2 FQNNGV. The CDR3 totals 16 residues. V was cut by 1 base and J by 0 bases, with 9 bases left in between.

This chain's CDR3 is CASSLDIGNTIYF. CDR3 DNA sequence: TGTGCCAGCAGCTTAGATATTGGAAACACCATATATTTT. The chain combines TRBV11-2 with TRBJ1-3; D is undetermined. Germline V gene sequence: CDR1 SGHAT, CDR2 FQNNGV. The CDR3 length is 13 residues. Trimming took 0 bases from V and 3 from J, leaving 3 bases between them. The full variable domain, with the rest looked up from reference TRBV11-2 and TRBJ1-3, is EAGVAQSPRYKIIEKRQSVAFWCNPISGHATLYWYQQILGQGPKLLIQFQNNGVVDDSQLPKDRFSAERLKGVDSTLKIQPAKLEDSAVYLCASSLDIGNTIYFGEGSWLTVV.

For the CDR3, the DNA is TGTGCCAGTAGAAAGGGGGAGACCCAGTACTTC. It codes for CASRKGETQYF. The chain is built from TRBV19 and TRBJ2-5; possibly TRBD1 for D (5 bases). Trimming left V 6 bases short and J 5 bases short, with 7 bases between. Germline CDR1 is LNHDA and CDR2 is SQIVND (reference sequence). CDR3 size: 11 residues.

This clone has only a few counts. The chain combines TRBV5-1 with TRBJ1-3; no firm D call. V was pared by 0 bases and J by 2 bases, with 6 bases between. Germline V gene lookup returns CDR1 SGHRS and CDR2 YFSETQ. The CDR3 contains 14 residues. CDR3 amino acids: CASSLEVAGNTIYF. As DNA, the CDR3 is TGCGCCAGCAGCTTGGAGGTCGCTGGAAACACCATATATTTT.

The chain joins TRBV2 to TRBJ1-5; D might be TRBD1 (5 bases). Germline assignment: CDR1 SNHLY and CDR2 FYNNEI. This CDR3 comprises 14 residues. Trimming pared 2 bases from V and 6 bases from J, leaving 11 bases between. This CDR3 is CASSEFGGGQPQHF. In nucleotides, the CDR3 is TGTGCCAGCAGTGAATTCGGGGGTGGTCAGCCCCAGCATTTT.

V is TRBV10-3 and J is TRBJ1-1, with D unresolved. The V gene lost 4 bases and the J gene lost 3 bases, with 12 bases spanning the gap. CDR1 and CDR2 (germline): ENHRY, SYGVKD. The CDR3 is 14 residues long. CDR3 sequence (DNA): TGTGCCATCAGTGCGCGGGCGACCGACACTGAAGCTTTCTTT. Amino acids: CAISARATDTEAFF.

The chain joins TRBV28 to TRBJ1-5; a possible D gene is TRBD1 (5 bases). Trimming took 6 bases from V and 0 from J, leaving 15 bases between them. The germline CDR1 and CDR2 sequences are MDHEN and SYDVKM. This CDR3 contains 16 residues. In DNA, the CDR3 is TGTGCCAGCAGATATTTGCACGGGGGTAGCAATCAGCCCCAGCATTTT. Its translation: CASRYLHGGSNQPQHF.

The genes are TRBV19 and TRBJ2-6, with D unresolved. The germline V and J ends were trimmed by 8 bases and 0 bases, with 5 bases remaining between them. This CDR3 has 13 amino acids. Looked up from germline, CDR1 is LNHDA and CDR2 is SQIVND (reference sequence). CDR3 residues: CASETSGANVLTF. The CDR3 DNA reads as TGTGCCAGTGAGACCTCTGGGGCCAACGTCCTGACTTTC.

This sequence joins TRBV5-1 and TRBJ2-1, with TRBD2 matching 16 bases. The CDR3 has 17 residues. In germline, CDR1 is SGHRS, CDR2 YFSETQ. Trimming removed 4 bases from V and 9 bases from J; junction bases left unmatched: 10. The CDR3 nucleotides read TGCGCCAGCAGCACGGGACTAGCGGGAGGGCCCTCCAGTGAGCAGTTCTTC. Amino acid sequence: CASSTGLAGGPSSEQFF. The full variable domain, with the rest looked up from reference TRBV5-1 and TRBJ2-1, is KAGVTQTPRYLIKTRGQQVTLSCSPISGHRSVSWYQQTPGQGLQFLFEYFSETQRNKGNFPGRFSGRQFSNSRSEMNVSTLELGDSALYLCASSTGLAGGPSSEQFFGPGTRLTVL.

V gene TRBV7-2 combines with J gene TRBJ2-1; 10 nucleotides match TRBD1. Trimming removed 0 bases from V and 7 bases from J; junction bases left unmatched: 6. The CDR3 loop spans 16 amino acids. CDR1 is SGHTA and CDR2 is FQGNSA in the germline V gene. The CDR3 bases are TGTGCCAGCAGCTTAGCGCGGGGACAGGGGAGGAATGAGCAGTTCTTC. It translates to CASSLARGQGRNEQFF.

The V and J genes are TRBV11-2 and TRBJ2-1; 9 positions agree with TRBD1. Germline loops: CDR1 SGHAT, CDR2 FQNNGV. The CDR3 totals 15 residues. V was clipped by 3 bases and J by 7 bases; unmatched bases: 7. DNA for the CDR3: TGTGCCAGCAGCTTTCTGGGACAGGGTAGGAATGAGCAGTTCTTC. Translated: CASSFLGQGRNEQFF. Full variable domain (outside the CDR3, taken from reference TRBV11-2 and TRBJ2-1): EAGVAQSPRYKIIEKRQSVAFWCNPISGHATLYWYQQILGQGPKLLIQFQNNGVVDDSQLPKDRFSAERLKGVDSTLKIQPAKLEDSAVYLCASSFLGQGRNEQFFGPGTRLTVL.

This clone was recorded only once. This rearrangement joins TRBV7-9 to TRBJ1-4; D ambiguous. The CDR3 is made up of 17 amino acids. V gave up 1 base and J gave up 3 bases, with 15 bases separating them. In germline, CDR1 is SEHNR, CDR2 FQNEAQ (reference sequence). The CDR3 DNA reads as TGTGCCAGCAGCTTAGGTAGTGTCGCTCCGCCTAATGAAAAACTGTTTTTT. It is translated as CASSLGSVAPPNEKLFF.

This sequence joins TRBV27 and TRBJ1-5; no firm D call. CDR1 and CDR2 (germline): MNHEY, SMNVEV (reference sequence). The CDR3 is 16 residues long. Trimming left V 5 bases short and J 7 bases short, with 21 bases between. The chain's CDR3 is CASSPGWPIPGQPQHF. DNA of the CDR3: TGTGCCAGCAGTCCGGGGTGGCCGATCCCGGGACAGCCCCAGCATTTT.

This chain joins TRBV9 and TRBJ2-1; TRBD2 agrees at 14 bases. The CDR3 runs 15 residues. The V segment lost 0 bases and the J segment 12 bases; nucleotides outside the gene matches: 5. Germline V lookup: CDR1 SGDLS, CDR2 YYNGEE. The CDR3 reads CASSVVGLAGEGQFF. CDR3 nucleotides: TGTGCCAGCAGCGTAGTGGGACTAGCGGGAGAAGGGCAGTTCTTC.

This chain's CDR3 is CASSLVGTNTEAFF. CDR3 coding DNA: TGTGCCAGCAGCTTGGTAGGCACGAACACTGAAGCTTTCTTT. The chain carries TRBV5-4 and TRBJ1-1; D uncertain. CDR1 and CDR2 from the germline V gene are SGHNT and YYREEE (reference sequence). V was clipped by 0 bases and J by 1 base, with 7 bases between them. This CDR3 has 14 residues.

This chain uses TRBV29-1 with TRBJ2-7, with 7 bases that match TRBD1. CDR1 SQVTM and CDR2 ANQGSEA come from the germline V gene. V shed 6 bases, J shed 12 bases, and the junction held 8 bases outside the gene matches. CDR3 size: 10 residues. This chain's CDR3 is CSVDTGVGYF. The CDR3 nucleotides are TGCAGCGTAGATACAGGGGTTGGGTACTTC.

The chain's CDR3 is CASSPDRGVSYNEQFF. CDR3 bases: TGTGCCAGCAGCCCCGACAGGGGGGTTTCCTACAATGAGCAGTTCTTC. V is TRBV5-5 and J is TRBJ2-1; 9 nucleotides match TRBD1. The CDR3 consists of 16 residues. Germline loops: CDR1 SGHKS, CDR2 YYEKEE (reference sequence). V lost 4 bases, J lost 1 base, and 6 bases stayed unmatched.

This chain links TRBV5-8 with TRBJ2-5; 7 bases agree with TRBD2. V dropped 4 bases and J dropped 0; count of bases not matched to a gene: 15. CDR1 and CDR2 from the germline V gene are SGHTS and YDEGEE. The CDR3 sequence is 18 residues long. The CDR3 nucleotides read TGTGCCAGCAGCCGAGCGGCGGGAGCGGGCGGGTACCAAGAGACCCAGTACTTC. Translated, it gives CASSRAAGAGGYQETQYF.

V usage is TRBV5-6 and J usage is TRBJ2-7; D is perhaps TRBD1 (6 bases). This CDR3 has 13 amino acids. The V and J ends lost 2 bases and 6 bases respectively, with 12 bases between them. CDR1 is SGHDT, CDR2 YYEEEE, per germline. Written as DNA, the CDR3 is TGTGCCAGCAGCTTTGGGACAAAGGTCGAGCAGTACTTC. This codes for CASSFGTKVEQYF.